This TCR beta chain was obtained from a study of CD8+ T cells in alopecia areata. The CDR3 is made up of 17 amino acids. Trimming shortened V by 6 bases and J by 2 bases, and 20 bases separated the two germline ends. Germline V gives CDR1 MNHEY, CDR2 SMNVEV (reference sequence). Reverse transcription of extracted RNA yielded cDNA, which provided the sequencing template. Produced via immunoSEQ multiplex PCR; TCRdb's table is partial and in-frame only. The table lists 200,000 to 250,000 clones, roughly 56% of them singletons. Findings and limits, study-wide: With tofacitinib ongoing, many expanded lesional clones persisted in both scalp and blood.

Details on this clone: Its cognate antigen is unknown.

The treatment here: oral pan-JAK inhibitor, 5-10 mg twice daily. The J gene is TRBJ1-3, the V gene TRBV27; D call uncertain. This TCR came from a human donor with alopecia areata. The sequencing used CD4+ T cells sorted from blood, collected at week 4, from a patient treated with tofacitinib. The CDR3 nucleotides are TGTGCCAGCAGCAAGGTAGCCGGACCCCCTCCTGGAAACACCATATATTTT. The encoded protein is CASSKVAGPPPGNTIYF.